This T cell receptor beta chain originates from a study of STAT5B mutations in CD4+ large granular lymphocyte leukemia. General study results and limits: Top patient clones used TRBV06 genes more often: 8/27 versus 2/35 in controls. Without putative leukemic clones, patient CD4-sorted repertoires remained more clonal than healthy CD4+ repertoires.

Trimming shortened V by 0 bases and J by 6 bases, and 4 bases separated the two germline ends. Per the germline V gene, CDR1 is SGHDT and CDR2 is YYEEEE. The CDR3 is 11 amino acids. Authors' data handling: A productive frequency of 2.59 x 10-5 was the lowest detectable. Here immunoSEQ multiplex PCR was the method, and the copy in TCRdb shows in-frame clones only, minus some. V, J and clone size are those of that table, while D and trimming were read from the DNA. Of some 34,000 clones listed, approximately 82% are singletons. In the case of this clone: Its antigen is unidentified.

The receptor was isolated from a human donor in good health. The chain couples TRBV5-6 to TRBJ2-7; no definite D call. Sequencing was done on a sample of CD4+ T cells from blood buffy coats. CDR3 nucleotide sequence: TGTGCCAGCAGCTTGGCCTCCGAGCAGTACTTC. Amino acids: CASSLASEQYF. Full variable domain (missing parts from reference TRBV5-6 and TRBJ2-7): DAGVTQSPTHLIKTRGQQVTLRCSPKSGHDTVSWYQQALGQGPQFIFQYYEEEERQRGNFPDRFSGHQFPNYSSELNVNALLLGDSALYLCASSLASEQYFGPGTRLTVT.